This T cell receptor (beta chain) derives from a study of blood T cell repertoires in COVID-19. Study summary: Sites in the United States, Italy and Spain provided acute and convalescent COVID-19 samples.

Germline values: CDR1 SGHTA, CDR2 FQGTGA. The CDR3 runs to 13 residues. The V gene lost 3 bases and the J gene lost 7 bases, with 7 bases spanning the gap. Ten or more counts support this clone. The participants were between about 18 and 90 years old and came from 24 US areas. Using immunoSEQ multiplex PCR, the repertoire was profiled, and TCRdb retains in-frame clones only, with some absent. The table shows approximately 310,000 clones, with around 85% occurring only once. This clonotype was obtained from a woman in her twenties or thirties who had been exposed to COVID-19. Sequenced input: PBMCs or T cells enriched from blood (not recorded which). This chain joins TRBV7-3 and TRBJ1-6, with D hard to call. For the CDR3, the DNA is TGTGCCAGCAGCTTCACCAGGAATTCACCCCTCCACTTT. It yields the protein CASSFTRNSPLHF.